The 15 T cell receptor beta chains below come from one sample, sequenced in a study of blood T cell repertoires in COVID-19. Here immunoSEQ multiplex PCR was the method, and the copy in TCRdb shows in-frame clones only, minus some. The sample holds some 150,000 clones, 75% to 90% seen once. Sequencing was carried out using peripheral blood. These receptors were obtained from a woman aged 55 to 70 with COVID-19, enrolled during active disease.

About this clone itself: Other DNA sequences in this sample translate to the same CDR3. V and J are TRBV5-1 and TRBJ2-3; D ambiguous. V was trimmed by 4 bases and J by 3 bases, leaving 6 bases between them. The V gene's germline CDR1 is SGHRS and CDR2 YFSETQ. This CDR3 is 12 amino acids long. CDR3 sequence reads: CASSLSTDTQYF. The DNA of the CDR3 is TGCGCCAGCAGCCTCAGTACAGATACGCAGTATTTT. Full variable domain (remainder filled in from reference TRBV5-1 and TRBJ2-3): KAGVTQTPRYLIKTRGQQVTLSCSPISGHRSVSWYQQTPGQGLQFLFEYFSETQRNKGNFPGRFSGRQFSNSRSEMNVSTLELGDSALYLCASSLSTDTQYFGPGTRLTVL.

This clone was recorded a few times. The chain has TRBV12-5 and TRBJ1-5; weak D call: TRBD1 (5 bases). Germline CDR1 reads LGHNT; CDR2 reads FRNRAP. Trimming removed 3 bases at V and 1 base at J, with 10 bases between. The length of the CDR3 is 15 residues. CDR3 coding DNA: TGTGCTAGTGGTTTAGGCAGGGCCAGCAATCAGCCCCAGCATTTT. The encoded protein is CASGLGRASNQPQHF.

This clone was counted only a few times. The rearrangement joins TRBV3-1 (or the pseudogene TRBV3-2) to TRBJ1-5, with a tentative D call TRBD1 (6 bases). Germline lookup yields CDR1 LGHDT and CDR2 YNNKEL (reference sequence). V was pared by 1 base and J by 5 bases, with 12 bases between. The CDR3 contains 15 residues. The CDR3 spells CASSQGGAGDQPQHF. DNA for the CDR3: TGTGCCAGCAGCCAAGGTGGTGCAGGGGATCAGCCCCAGCATTTT.

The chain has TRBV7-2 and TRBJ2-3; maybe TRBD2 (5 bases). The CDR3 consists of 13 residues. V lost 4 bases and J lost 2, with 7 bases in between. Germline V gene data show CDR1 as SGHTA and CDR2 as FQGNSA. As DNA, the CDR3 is TGTGCCAGCAGCTCCGGGAACACAGATACGCAGTATTTT. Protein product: CASSSGNTDTQYF.

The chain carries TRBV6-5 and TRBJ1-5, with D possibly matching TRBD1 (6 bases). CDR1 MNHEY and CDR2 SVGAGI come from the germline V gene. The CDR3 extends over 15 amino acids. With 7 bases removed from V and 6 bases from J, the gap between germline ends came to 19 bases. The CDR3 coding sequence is TGTGCCAGCAAAGGGGGAGGGGCCTTCAGTCAGCCCCAGCATTTT. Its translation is CASKGGGAFSQPQHF.

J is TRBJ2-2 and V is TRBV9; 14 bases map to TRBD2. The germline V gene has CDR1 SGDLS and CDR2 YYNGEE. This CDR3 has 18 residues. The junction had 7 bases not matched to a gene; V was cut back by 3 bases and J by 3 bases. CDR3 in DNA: TGTGCCAGCAGCGCCGGACTAGCGGGGGGCCTAGACACCGGGGAGCTGTTTTTT. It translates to CASSAGLAGGLDTGELFF.

The CDR3 DNA is TGTGCCAGCAGTGACAGGGATCCCTACGAGCAGTACTTC. Residues: CASSDRDPYEQYF. This chain joins TRBV2 and TRBJ2-7; tentative D call: TRBD1 (5 bases). The V end was cut by 3 bases, the J end by 2 bases, with 8 bases between. CDR3 length: 13 amino acids. Germline CDR1 reads SNHLY; CDR2 reads FYNNEI.

The CDR3 loop is CASSHPTATGAYNEQFF. The CDR3 region has the DNA TGTGCCAGCAGCCACCCCACGGCGACAGGGGCCTACAATGAGCAGTTCTTC. V is TRBV3-1 (or the pseudogene TRBV3-2) and J is TRBJ2-1; 8 bases match TRBD1. The CDR3 has 17 amino acids. CDR1 is LGHDT and CDR2 is YNNKEL in the germline V gene (reference sequence). The trim removed 3 bases at V and 2 bases at J, leaving 9 bases unmatched.

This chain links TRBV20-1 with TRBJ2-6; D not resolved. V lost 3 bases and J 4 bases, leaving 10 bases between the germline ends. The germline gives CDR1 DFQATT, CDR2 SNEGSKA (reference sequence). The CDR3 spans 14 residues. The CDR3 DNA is TGCAGTGCTAGTTGGCCCTCGGGGGCCAACGTCCTGACTTTC. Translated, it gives CSASWPSGANVLTF.

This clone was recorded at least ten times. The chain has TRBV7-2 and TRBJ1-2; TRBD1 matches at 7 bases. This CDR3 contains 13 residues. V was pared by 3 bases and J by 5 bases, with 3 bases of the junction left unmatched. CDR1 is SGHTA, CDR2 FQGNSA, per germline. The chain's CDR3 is CASSLGQSYGYTF. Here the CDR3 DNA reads TGTGCCAGCAGCTTGGGACAGTCTTATGGCTACACCTTC.

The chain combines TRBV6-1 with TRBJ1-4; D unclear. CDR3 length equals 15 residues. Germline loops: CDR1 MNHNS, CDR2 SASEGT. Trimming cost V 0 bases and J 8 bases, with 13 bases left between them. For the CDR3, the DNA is TGTGCCAGCAGTGAAGCGGGAGGGTTCGGGGAAAAACTGTTTTTT. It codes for CASSEAGGFGEKLFF.

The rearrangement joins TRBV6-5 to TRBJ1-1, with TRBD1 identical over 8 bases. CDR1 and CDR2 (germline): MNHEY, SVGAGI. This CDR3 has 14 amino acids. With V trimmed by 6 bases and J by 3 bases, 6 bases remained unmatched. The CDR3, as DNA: TGTGCCAGCAGGTCGGGGACAGGATACACTGAAGCTTTCTTT. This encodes CASRSGTGYTEAFF.

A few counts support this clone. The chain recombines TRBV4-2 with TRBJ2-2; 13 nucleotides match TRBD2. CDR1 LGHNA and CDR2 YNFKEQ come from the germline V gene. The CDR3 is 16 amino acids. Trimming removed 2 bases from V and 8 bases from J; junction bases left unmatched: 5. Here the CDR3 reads CASSQTGTSGEGELFF. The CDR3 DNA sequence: TGTGCCAGCAGCCAAACCGGGACTAGCGGGGAGGGGGAGCTGTTTTTT.

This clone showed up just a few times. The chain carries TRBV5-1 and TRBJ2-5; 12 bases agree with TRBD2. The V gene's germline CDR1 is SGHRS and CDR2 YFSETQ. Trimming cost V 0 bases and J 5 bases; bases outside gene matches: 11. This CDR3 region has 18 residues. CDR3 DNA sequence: TGCGCCAGCAGCTTGGCCCCCCTAGCGGGGGGGCAGGGGGAGACCCAGTACTTC. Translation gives CASSLAPLAGGQGETQYF.

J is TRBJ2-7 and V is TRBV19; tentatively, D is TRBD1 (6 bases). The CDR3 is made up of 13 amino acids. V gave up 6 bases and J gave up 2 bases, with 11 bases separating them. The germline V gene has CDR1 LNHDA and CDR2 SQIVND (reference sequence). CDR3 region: CASSRQATYEQYF. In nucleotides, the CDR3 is TGTGCCAGTAGCCGACAGGCTACCTACGAGCAGTACTTC.